These 16 T cell receptor beta chains were sequenced from one sample in a study of shared clonotypes between healthy human individuals. Clones were read by immunoSEQ multiplex PCR, and TCRdb kept only the in-frame ones, dropping some. Of around 700,000 clones in the sample, roughly 72% were seen once. The specimen sequenced was memory CD4+ T cells sorted from blood. The subset is: CD45RA-negative fraction. Receptors were obtained from a woman under 40 in good health.

This clone was picked up a small number of times. The CDR3 bases are TGTGCCAGCAGCCACCTAGGACAGGGAGGTCGAGAGCAGTACTTC. It yields the protein CASSHLGQGGREQYF. J is TRBJ2-7 and V is TRBV14; 8 bases are a match to TRBD1. Germline lookup yields CDR1 SGHDN and CDR2 FVKESK. The CDR3 has 15 amino acids. V was pared by 3 bases and J by 7 bases, with 11 bases of the junction left unmatched.

This clone was seen a single time. The genes are TRBV29-1 and TRBJ1-1, with D possibly being TRBD1 (6 bases). Germline V gene sequence: CDR1 SQVTM, CDR2 ANQGSEA. This CDR3 spans 12 amino acids. V was shortened by 3 bases and J by 6 bases, with 11 bases between the two germline ends. CDR3 sequence: CSVDWGRAEAFF. In DNA, the CDR3 is TGCAGCGTTGATTGGGGGCGAGCTGAAGCTTTCTTT.

The chain is built from TRBV15 and TRBJ1-1; D unclear. Trimming removed 0 bases at V and 4 bases at J, with 12 bases between. Per germline, CDR1 LNHNV and CDR2 YYDKDF (reference sequence). This CDR3 region has 15 residues. The CDR3 nucleotides read TGTGCCACCAGCAGAGAGCTACGTGTCGGCACTGAAGCTTTCTTT. This translates into CATSRELRVGTEAFF.

This clone has only a few counts. The chain carries TRBV2 and TRBJ2-3; 7 bases map to TRBD2. Per germline, CDR1 SNHLY and CDR2 FYNNEI. V gave up 4 bases and J gave up 9 bases; unmatched junction bases: 7. CDR3 length: 13 residues. This chain's CDR3 is CASSVGFGGTQYF. The CDR3 DNA is TGTGCCAGCAGTGTAGGGTTCGGGGGGACGCAGTATTTT.

The J gene is TRBJ2-7, the V gene TRBV2, with D possibly being TRBD2 (6 bases). Germline V gene lookup returns CDR1 SNHLY and CDR2 FYNNEI. This CDR3 contains 15 residues. Between the trimmed V and J ends, which lost 1 base and 2 bases, there was a span of 12 bases. This chain's CDR3 is CASSEGWRDTYEQYF. The CDR3 DNA reads TGTGCCAGCAGTGAAGGCTGGCGGGATACCTACGAGCAGTACTTC.

Ten or more counts support this clone. The V and J genes are TRBV6-1 and TRBJ2-7; 7 bases line up with TRBD2. Trimming took 7 bases from V and 4 from J; bases not matched to a gene: 10. This CDR3 has 14 amino acids. Germline V lookup: CDR1 MNHNS, CDR2 SASEGT. The CDR3 reads CASIRERDRYEQYF. In DNA form, the CDR3 reads TGTGCCAGCATCCGCGAGCGGGATCGGTACGAGCAGTACTTC.

A note on this clone: At one end, the junction sequence differs from germline, possibly due to a read error. The rearrangement uses TRBV29-1 and TRBJ1-1; 9 bases align to TRBD1. Germline V CDR1 and CDR2: SQVTM, ANQGSEA. This CDR3 comprises 14 residues. The chain's CDR3 is CSVEGQGKNTEAFF. For the CDR3, the DNA is TGCAGCGTGGAAGGACAGGGGAAGAACACTGAAGCTTTCTTT.

This rearrangement joins TRBV27 to TRBJ2-2, with unresolved D. V lost 3 bases to trimming and J lost 6 bases, with 5 bases between them. CDR1 and CDR2 from the germline V gene are MNHEY and SMNVEV (reference sequence). The CDR3 spans 12 residues. CDR3 in amino acids: CASSFRAGELFF. The CDR3, as DNA: TGTGCCAGCAGTTTCCGGGCCGGGGAGCTGTTTTTT.

In its sample, this clone was seen once. The rearrangement joins TRBV27 to TRBJ1-5; D is unclear. The CDR3 runs to 17 residues. V was clipped by 2 bases and J by 1 base, with 15 bases between them. Per germline, CDR1 MNHEY and CDR2 SMNVEV (reference sequence). CDR3 sequence: CASSLRSGGLSNQPQHF. CDR3 DNA sequence: TGTGCCAGCAGTTTAAGGAGTGGAGGACTCAGCAATCAGCCCCAGCATTTT.

There are a few counts of this clone. V gene TRBV7-2 combines with J gene TRBJ2-7; TRBD2 matches at 7 bases. After removal of 8 bases from V and 0 bases from J, the junction contained 10 bases not matched to a gene. CDR1 and CDR2 from the germline V gene are SGHTA and FQGNSA. This CDR3 spans 15 amino acids. In DNA, the CDR3 is TGTGCCAGCGGTCGGGTGGGAGGGCCCTCCTACGAGCAGTACTTC. It specifies CASGRVGGPSYEQYF. Using reference TRBV7-2 and TRBJ2-7 for the parts outside the CDR3, the full variable domain is GAGVSQSPSNKVTEKGKDVELRCDPISGHTALYWYRQSLGQGLEFLIYFQGNSAPDKSGLPSDRFSAERTGGSVSTLTIQRTQQEDSAVYLCASGRVGGPSYEQYFGPGTRLTVT.

The J gene is TRBJ2-1, the V gene TRBV6-1; tentatively, D is TRBD2 (5 bases). Trimming pared 3 bases from V and 7 bases from J, leaving 13 bases between. CDR1 MNHNS and CDR2 SASEGT come from the germline V gene. The CDR3 is 14 residues long. CDR3: CASSDIVEGNEQFF. In DNA form, the CDR3 reads TGTGCCAGCAGTGACATCGTTGAGGGTAATGAGCAGTTCTTC.

The chain joins TRBV7-2 to TRBJ2-7, with 8 bases lining up with TRBD2. CDR3 length: 16 residues. V gave up 2 bases and J gave up 11 bases; unmatched junction bases: 17. Germline values: CDR1 SGHTA, CDR2 FQGNSA. CDR3 amino acids: CASSLLSGSGRGVEYF. CDR3 nucleotide sequence: TGTGCCAGCAGCTTATTGTCGGGGAGCGGGAGAGGAGTGGAGTACTTC. The complete variable domain, with remaining parts taken from reference TRBV7-2 and TRBJ2-7, reads GAGVSQSPSNKVTEKGKDVELRCDPISGHTALYWYRQSLGQGLEFLIYFQGNSAPDKSGLPSDRFSAERTGGSVSTLTIQRTQQEDSAVYLCASSLLSGSGRGVEYFGPGTRLTVT.

The genes are TRBV9 and TRBJ1-1; no clear D. Trimming took off 4 bases at V and 5 bases at J, with 12 bases between the two ends. The germline CDR1 and CDR2 sequences are SGDLS and YYNGEE. The CDR3 runs 13 residues. The CDR3 DNA is TGTGCCAGCAGCCCCCGTGCCGGAACTGAAGCTTTCTTT. Amino acid sequence: CASSPRAGTEAFF. Based on the CDR3 plus reference TRBV9 and TRBJ1-1, the full variable domain is DSGVTQTPKHLITATGQRVTLRCSPRSGDLSVYWYQQSLDQGLQFLIQYYNGEERAKGNILERFSAQQFPDLHSELNLSSLELGDSALYFCASSPRAGTEAFFGQGTRLTVV.

The chain uses TRBV5-1 and TRBJ2-5, with 7 bases matching TRBD1. The germline CDR1 and CDR2 sequences are SGHRS and YFSETQ. The CDR3 spans 13 residues. V was clipped by 7 bases and J by 7 bases; unmatched bases: 10. The CDR3 reads CASSDRALLTQYF. In DNA, the CDR3 is TGCGCCAGCTCCGACAGGGCCCTCCTGACCCAGTACTTC.

J is TRBJ1-1 and V is TRBV25-1; possibly TRBD1 for D (5 bases). The CDR3 totals 15 residues. Germline CDR1 is MGHDK and CDR2 is SYGVNS. The V end lost 3 bases, the J end lost 0 bases, and 11 bases lay between the germline ends. The CDR3 reads CASSDQGRMNTEAFF. In DNA form, the CDR3 reads TGTGCCAGCAGTGATCAGGGACGGATGAACACTGAAGCTTTCTTT. The full variable domain, completed using reference TRBV25-1 and TRBJ1-1, is EADIYQTPRYLVIGTGKKITLECSQTMGHDKMYWYQQDPGMELHLIHYSYGVNSTEKGDLSSESTVSRIRTEHFPLTLESARPSHTSQYLCASSDQGRMNTEAFFGQGTRLTVV.

V and J are TRBV7-6 and TRBJ2-5; D possibly matches TRBD1 or TRBD2 (5 bases each). Trimming took off 3 bases at V and 3 bases at J, with 8 bases between the two ends. The germline CDR1 and CDR2 sequences are SGHVS and FNYEAQ. The CDR3 length is 13 residues. CDR3 amino acids: CASSFGTEETQYF. CDR3 coding DNA: TGTGCCAGCAGCTTCGGGACCGAAGAGACCCAGTACTTC.